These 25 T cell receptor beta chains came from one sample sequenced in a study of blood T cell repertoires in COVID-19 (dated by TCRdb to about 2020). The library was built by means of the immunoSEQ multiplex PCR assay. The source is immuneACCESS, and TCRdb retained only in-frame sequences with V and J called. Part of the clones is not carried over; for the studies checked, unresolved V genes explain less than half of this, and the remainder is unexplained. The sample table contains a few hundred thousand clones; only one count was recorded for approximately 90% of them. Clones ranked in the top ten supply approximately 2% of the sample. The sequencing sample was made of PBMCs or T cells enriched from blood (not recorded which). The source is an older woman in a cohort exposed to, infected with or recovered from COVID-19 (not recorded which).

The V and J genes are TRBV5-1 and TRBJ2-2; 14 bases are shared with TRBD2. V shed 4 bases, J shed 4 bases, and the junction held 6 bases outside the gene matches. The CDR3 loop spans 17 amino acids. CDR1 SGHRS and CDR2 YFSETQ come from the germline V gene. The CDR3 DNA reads TGCGCCAGCAGCCCGGGACTAGCGGGAGCTGGCACCGGGGAGCTGTTTTTT. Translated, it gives CASSPGLAGAGTGELFF.

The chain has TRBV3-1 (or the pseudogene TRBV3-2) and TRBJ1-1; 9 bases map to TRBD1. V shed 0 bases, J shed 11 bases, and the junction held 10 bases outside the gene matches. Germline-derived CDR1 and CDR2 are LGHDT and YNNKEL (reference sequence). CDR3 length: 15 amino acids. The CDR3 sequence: CASSQDDRGFGSAFF. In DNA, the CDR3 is TGTGCCAGCAGCCAAGACGACAGGGGGTTTGGGTCCGCTTTCTTT.

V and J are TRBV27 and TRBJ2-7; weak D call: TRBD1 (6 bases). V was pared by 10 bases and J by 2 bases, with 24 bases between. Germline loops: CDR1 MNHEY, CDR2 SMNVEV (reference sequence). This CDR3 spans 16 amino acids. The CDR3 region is CATQPSIGQITYEQYF. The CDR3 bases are TGTGCCACACAACCCTCCATCGGACAGATTACCTACGAGCAGTACTTC.

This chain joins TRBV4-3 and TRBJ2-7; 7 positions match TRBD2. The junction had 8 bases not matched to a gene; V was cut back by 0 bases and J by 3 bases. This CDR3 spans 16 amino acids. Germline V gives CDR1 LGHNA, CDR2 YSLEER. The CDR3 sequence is CASSQDYAGDGYEQYF. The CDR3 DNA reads TGCGCCAGCAGCCAAGATTACGCGGGAGATGGCTACGAGCAGTACTTC.

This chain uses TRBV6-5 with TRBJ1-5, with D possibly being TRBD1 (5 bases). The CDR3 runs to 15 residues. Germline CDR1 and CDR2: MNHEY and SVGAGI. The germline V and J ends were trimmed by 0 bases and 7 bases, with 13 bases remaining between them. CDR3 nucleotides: TGTGCCAGCAGTTACTCGGCGGGGGGTCGCCAGCCCCAGCATTTT. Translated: CASSYSAGGRQPQHF.

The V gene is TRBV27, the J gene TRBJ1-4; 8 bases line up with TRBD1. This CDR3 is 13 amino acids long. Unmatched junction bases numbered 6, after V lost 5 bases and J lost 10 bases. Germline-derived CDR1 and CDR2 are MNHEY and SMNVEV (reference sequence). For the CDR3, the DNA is TGTGCCAGCAGTCCCGACAGGGGCGGAAAACTGTTTTTT. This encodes CASSPDRGGKLFF.

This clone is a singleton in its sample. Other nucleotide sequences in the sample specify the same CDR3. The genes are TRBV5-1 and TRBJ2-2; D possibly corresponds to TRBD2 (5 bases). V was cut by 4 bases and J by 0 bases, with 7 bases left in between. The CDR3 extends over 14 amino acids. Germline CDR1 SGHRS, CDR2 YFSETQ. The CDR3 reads CASSRGSNTGELFF. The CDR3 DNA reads TGCGCCAGCAGCCGGGGTTCGAACACCGGGGAGCTGTTTTTT.

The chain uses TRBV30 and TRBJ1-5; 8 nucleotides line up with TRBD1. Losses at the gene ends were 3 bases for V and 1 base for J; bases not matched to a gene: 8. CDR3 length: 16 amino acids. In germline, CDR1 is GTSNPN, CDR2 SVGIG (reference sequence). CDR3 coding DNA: TGTGCCTGGAGCGCCGACAGGGGTGGAAGCAATCAGCCCCAGCATTTT. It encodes CAWSADRGGSNQPQHF. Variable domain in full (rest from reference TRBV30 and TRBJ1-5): SQTIHQWPATLVQPVGSPLSLECTVEGTSNPNLYWYRQAAGRGLQLLFYSVGIGQISSEVPQNLSASRPQDRQFILSSKKLLLSDSGFYLCAWSADRGGSNQPQHFGDGTRLSIL.

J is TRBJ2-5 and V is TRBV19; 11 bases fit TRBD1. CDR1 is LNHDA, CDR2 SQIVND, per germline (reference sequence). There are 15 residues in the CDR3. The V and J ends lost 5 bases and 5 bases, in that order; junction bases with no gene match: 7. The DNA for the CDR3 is TGTGCCAGTAGTGTCGGACAGGGGGCAGGGGAGACCCAGTACTTC. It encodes CASSVGQGAGETQYF.

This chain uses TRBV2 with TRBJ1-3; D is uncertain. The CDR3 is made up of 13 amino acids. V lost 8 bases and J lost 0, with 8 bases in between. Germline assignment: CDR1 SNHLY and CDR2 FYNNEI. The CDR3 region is CASQIFSGNTIYF. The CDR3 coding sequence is TGTGCCAGCCAGATCTTCTCTGGAAACACCATATATTTT.

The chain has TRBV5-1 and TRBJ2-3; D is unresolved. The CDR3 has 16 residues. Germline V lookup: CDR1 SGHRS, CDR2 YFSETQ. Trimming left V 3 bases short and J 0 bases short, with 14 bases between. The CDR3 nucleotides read TGCGCCAGCAGCTATCGGTTTGCGGAGAGCACAGATACGCAGTATTTT. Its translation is CASSYRFAESTDTQYF.

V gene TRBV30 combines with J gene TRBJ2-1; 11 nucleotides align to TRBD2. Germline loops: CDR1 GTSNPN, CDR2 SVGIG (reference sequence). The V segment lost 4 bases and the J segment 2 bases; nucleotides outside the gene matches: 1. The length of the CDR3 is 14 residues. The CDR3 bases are TGTGCCTGGAATAGCGGGAGGGCCTACAATGAGCAGTTCTTC. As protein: CAWNSGRAYNEQFF.

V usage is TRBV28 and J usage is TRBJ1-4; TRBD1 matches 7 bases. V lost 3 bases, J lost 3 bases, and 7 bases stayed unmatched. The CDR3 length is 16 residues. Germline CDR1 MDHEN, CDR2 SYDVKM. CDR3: CASSFAGGKSNEKLFF. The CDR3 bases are TGTGCCAGCAGTTTTGCAGGGGGGAAGTCTAATGAAAAACTGTTTTTT.

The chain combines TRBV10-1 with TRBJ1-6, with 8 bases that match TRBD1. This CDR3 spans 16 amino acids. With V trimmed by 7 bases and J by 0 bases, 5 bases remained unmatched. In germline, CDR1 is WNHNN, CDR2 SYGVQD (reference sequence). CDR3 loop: CASTIGQGSYNSPLHF. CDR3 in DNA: TGCGCCAGCACCATAGGACAGGGCTCCTATAATTCACCCCTCCACTTT.

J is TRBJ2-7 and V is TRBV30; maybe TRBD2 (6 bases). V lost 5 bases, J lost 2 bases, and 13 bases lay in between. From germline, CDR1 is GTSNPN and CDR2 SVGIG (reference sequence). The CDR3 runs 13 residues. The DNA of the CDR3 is TGTGCCTGGGGGGGACTCATTACCTACGAGCAGTACTTC. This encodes CAWGGLITYEQYF.

CDR3 protein: CASSPQTSAYGTQYF. The CDR3, as DNA: TGTGCCAGCAGTCCTCAGACTAGCGCATACGGGACCCAGTACTTC. The genes are TRBV28 and TRBJ2-5; TRBD2 agrees at 8 bases. V lost 5 bases to trimming and J lost 7 bases; unmatched junction nucleotides: 12. Germline V gene lookup returns CDR1 MDHEN and CDR2 SYDVKM. The CDR3 is 15 amino acids. The complete variable domain, with remaining parts taken from reference TRBV28 and TRBJ2-5, reads DVKVTQSSRYLVKRTGEKVFLECVQDMDHENMFWYRQDPGLGLRLIYFSYDVKMKEKGDIPEGYSVSREKKERFSLILESASTNQTSMYLCASSPQTSAYGTQYFGPGTRLLVL.

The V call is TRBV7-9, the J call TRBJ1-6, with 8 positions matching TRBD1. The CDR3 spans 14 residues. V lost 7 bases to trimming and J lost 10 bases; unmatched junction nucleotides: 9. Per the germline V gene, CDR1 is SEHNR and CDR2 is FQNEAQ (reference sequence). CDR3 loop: CASTQGQGESPLHF. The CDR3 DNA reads TGTGCCAGCACCCAAGGACAGGGAGAATCACCCCTCCACTTT.

The chain's CDR3 is CASSFTGGTDTQYF. The CDR3, as DNA: TGTGCCAGCAGCTTTACTGGCGGAACAGATACGCAGTATTTT. The chain links TRBV7-6 to TRBJ2-3; D is undetermined. CDR1 and CDR2 from the germline V gene are SGHVS and FNYEAQ. V gave up 3 bases and J gave up 3 bases, with 10 bases separating them. This CDR3 contains 14 residues.

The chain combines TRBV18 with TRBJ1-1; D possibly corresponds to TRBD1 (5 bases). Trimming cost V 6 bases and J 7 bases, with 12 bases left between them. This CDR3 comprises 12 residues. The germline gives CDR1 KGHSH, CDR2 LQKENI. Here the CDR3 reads CASSVDSREAFF. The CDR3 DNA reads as TGTGCCAGCTCCGTTGACAGTCGTGAAGCTTTCTTT.

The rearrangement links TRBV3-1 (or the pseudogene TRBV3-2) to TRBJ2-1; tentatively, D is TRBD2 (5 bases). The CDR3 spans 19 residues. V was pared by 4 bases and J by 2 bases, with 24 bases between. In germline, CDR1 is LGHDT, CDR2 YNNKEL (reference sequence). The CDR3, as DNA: TGTGCCAGCAGCCTAACCACCCGGGGTAGCCGGAGAACCTACAATGAGCAGTTCTTC. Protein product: CASSLTTRGSRRTYNEQFF.

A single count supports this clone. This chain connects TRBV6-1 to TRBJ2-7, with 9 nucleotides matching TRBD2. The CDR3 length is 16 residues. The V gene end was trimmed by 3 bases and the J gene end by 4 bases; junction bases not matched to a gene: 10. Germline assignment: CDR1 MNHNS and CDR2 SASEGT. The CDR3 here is CASSDGGRVSAYEQYF. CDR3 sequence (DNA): TGTGCCAGCAGTGATGGCGGGAGGGTTTCTGCGTACGAGCAGTACTTC.

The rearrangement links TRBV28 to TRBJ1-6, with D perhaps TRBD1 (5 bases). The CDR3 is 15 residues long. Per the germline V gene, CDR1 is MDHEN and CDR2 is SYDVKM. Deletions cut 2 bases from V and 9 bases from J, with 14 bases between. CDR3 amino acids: CASSLGLGRSSPLHF. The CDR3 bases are TGTGCCAGCAGTTTAGGTTTGGGGCGGAGTTCACCCCTCCACTTT.

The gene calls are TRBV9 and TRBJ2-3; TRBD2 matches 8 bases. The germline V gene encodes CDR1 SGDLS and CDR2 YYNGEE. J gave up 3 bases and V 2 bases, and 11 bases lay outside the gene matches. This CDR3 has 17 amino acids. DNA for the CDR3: TGTGCCAGCAGCGTTGGACTAGCCCTATTTGGGACAGATACGCAGTATTTT. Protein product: CASSVGLALFGTDTQYF.

CDR3 nucleotide sequence: TGTGCCAGCAGCTTAGGCAGGGGGGCACAAGAGACCCAGTACTTC. As protein: CASSLGRGAQETQYF. The chain joins TRBV7-9 to TRBJ2-5, with a possible D match to TRBD1 (7 bases). This CDR3 has 15 residues. Trimming pared 1 base from V and 2 bases from J, leaving 11 bases between. In germline, CDR1 is SEHNR, CDR2 FQNEAQ (reference sequence).

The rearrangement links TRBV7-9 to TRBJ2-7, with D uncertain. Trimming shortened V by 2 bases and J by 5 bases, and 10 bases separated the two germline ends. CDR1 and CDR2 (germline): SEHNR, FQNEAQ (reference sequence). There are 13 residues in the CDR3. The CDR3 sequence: CASSLPPVDEQYF. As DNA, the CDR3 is TGTGCCAGCAGCTTACCCCCGGTGGACGAGCAGTACTTC.